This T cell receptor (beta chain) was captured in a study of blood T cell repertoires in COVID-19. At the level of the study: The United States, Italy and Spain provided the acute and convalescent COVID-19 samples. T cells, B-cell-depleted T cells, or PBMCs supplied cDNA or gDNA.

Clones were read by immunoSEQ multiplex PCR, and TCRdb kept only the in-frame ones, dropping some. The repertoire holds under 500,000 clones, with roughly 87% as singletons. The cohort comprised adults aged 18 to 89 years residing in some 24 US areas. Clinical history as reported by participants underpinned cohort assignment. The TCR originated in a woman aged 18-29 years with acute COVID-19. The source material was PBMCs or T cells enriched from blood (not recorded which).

In DNA form, the CDR3 reads TGTGCCAGCAGCCAAGATCGGGGTGCGGGGGCTGAAGCTTTCTTT. Amino acids: CASSQDRGAGAEAFF. V and J are TRBV14 and TRBJ1-1, with D tentatively TRBD1 (5 bases). Trimming pared 0 bases from V and 6 bases from J, leaving 14 bases between. CDR3 length equals 15 residues. Germline CDR1 and CDR2: SGHDN and FVKESK.